This T cell receptor beta chain was captured by sequencing in a study of T-cell memory formation after mild COVID-19. Using its own MiXCR run on the 5' RACE reads, TCRdb lists one record per CDR3 protein. This table has hundreds of thousands of distinct CDR3 sequences, roughly 20% appearing once. This clonotype was seen only a few times. CDR3 length: 12 amino acids. The germline V gene encodes CDR1 MNHEY and CDR2 SVGAGI. Trimming stripped 5 bases from V and 2 bases from J, with 7 bases between. The J gene is TRBJ2-7, the V gene TRBV6-5; no clear D gene. The source is a man aged 18 to 29 who had mild COVID-19 (a few samples of this study predate the infection). Cell type and time point are not known. The sample was PBMCs or a T cell subset sorted from them (not recorded which). This CDR3 reads CASSGPTYEQYF. The CDR3 coding sequence is TGTGCCAGCAGTGGACCAACCTACGAGCAGTACTTC.